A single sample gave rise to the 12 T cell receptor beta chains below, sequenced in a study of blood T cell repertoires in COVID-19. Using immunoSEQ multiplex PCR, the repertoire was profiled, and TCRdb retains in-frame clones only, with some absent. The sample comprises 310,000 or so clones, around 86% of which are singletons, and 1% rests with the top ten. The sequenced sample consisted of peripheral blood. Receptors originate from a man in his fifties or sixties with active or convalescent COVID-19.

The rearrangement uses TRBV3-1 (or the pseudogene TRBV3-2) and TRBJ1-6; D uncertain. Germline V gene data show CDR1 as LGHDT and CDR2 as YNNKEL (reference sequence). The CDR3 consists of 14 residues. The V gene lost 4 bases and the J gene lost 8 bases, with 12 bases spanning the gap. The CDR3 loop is CASSLGGRDSPLHF. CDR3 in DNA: TGTGCCAGCAGCCTCGGAGGGAGAGATTCACCCCTCCACTTT.

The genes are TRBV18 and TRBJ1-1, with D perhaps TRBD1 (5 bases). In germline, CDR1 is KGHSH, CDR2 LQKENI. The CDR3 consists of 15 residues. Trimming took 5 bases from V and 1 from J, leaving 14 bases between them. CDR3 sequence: CASSRDQGRNTEAFF. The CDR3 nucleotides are TGTGCCAGCTCAAGAGATCAGGGCAGGAACACTGAAGCTTTCTTT.

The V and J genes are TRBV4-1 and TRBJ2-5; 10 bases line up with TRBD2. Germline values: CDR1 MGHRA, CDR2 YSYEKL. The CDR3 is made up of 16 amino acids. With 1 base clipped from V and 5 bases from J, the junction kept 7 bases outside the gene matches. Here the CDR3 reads CASSQAERGGWETQYF. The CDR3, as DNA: TGCGCCAGCAGCCAAGCCGAGCGGGGGGGCTGGGAGACCCAGTACTTC.

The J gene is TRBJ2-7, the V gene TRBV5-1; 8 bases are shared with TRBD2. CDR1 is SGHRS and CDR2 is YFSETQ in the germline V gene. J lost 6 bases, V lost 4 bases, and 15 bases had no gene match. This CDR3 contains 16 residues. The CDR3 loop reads CASSLIPGFAGGEQYF. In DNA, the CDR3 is TGCGCCAGCAGCCTTATCCCCGGATTTGCGGGAGGCGAGCAGTACTTC.

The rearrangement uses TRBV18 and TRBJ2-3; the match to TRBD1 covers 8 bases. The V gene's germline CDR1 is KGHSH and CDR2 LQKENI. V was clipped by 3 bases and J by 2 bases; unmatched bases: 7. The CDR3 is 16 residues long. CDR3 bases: TGTGCCAGCTCACCCGGACAGGGAGGAATCACAGATACGCAGTATTTT. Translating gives CASSPGQGGITDTQYF.

The CDR3 protein is CASSQGRWVSTEAFF. CDR3 sequence (DNA): TGCGCCAGCAGCCAAGGGAGGTGGGTTTCCACTGAAGCTTTCTTT. The chain is built from TRBV4-3 and TRBJ1-1; D is ambiguous. Trimming took off 1 base at V and 4 bases at J, with 13 bases between the two ends. This CDR3 is built from 15 residues. CDR1 is LGHNA and CDR2 is YSLEER in the germline V gene.

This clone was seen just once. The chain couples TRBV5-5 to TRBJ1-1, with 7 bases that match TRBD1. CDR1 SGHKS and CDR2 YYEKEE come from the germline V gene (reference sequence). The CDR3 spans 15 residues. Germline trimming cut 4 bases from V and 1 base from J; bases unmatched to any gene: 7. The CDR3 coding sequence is TGTGCCAGCAGCAGCTCGGGACAGTCGAACACTGAAGCTTTCTTT. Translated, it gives CASSSSGQSNTEAFF.

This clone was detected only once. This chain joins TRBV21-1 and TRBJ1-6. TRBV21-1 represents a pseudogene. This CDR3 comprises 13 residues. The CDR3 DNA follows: TGTGCCAGCAGGGCGGAGGACGATTCACCCCTCCACTTT. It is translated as CASRAEDDSPLHF.

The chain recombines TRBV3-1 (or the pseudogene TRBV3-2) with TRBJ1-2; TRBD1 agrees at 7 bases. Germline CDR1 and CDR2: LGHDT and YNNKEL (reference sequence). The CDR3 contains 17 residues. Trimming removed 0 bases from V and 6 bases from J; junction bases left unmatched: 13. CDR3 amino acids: CASSQEYGRKGGDGYTF. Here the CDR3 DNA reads TGTGCCAGCAGCCAAGAATACGGGCGTAAAGGGGGCGATGGCTACACCTTC.

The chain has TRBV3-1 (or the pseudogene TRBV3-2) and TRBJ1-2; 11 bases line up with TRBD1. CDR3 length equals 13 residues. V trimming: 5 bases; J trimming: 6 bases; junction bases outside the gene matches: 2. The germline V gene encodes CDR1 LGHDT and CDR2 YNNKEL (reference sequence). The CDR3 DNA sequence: TGTGCCAGCAGCAGGACAGGGGGCGATGGCTACACCTTC. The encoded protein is CASSRTGGDGYTF.

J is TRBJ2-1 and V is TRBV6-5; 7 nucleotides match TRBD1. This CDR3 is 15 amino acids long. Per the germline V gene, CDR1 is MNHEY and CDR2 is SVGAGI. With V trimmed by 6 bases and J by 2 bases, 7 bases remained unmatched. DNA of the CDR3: TGTGCCAGCAGCGACGGGACAGTTACCTACAATGAGCAGTTCTTC. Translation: CASSDGTVTYNEQFF.

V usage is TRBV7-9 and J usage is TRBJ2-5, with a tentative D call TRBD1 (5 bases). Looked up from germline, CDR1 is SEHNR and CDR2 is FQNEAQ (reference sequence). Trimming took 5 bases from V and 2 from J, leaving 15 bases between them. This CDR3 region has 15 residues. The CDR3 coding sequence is TGTGCCAGCAGCCCGGGTGGGGCTAGACAAGAGACCCAGTACTTC. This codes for CASSPGGARQETQYF.